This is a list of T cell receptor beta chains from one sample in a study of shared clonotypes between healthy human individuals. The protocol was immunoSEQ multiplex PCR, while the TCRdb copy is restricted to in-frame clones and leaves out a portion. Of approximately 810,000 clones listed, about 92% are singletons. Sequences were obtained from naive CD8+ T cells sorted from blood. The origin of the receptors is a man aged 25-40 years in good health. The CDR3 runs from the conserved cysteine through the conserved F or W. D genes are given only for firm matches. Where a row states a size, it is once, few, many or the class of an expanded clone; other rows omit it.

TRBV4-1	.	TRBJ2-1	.	TGCGCCAGCAGCTCCAGGGGGGGGAGTCGCATCTACAATGAGCAGTTCTTC	CASSSRGGSRIYNEQFF
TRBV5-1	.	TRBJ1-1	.	TGCGCCAGCAGCTTGAAGCGGGGAATGAACACTGAAGCTTTCTTT	CASSLKRGMNTEAFF
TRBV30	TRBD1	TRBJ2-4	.	TGTGCCTGGGAACAGGGGTCTGGAAACATTCAGTACTTC	CAWEQGSGNIQYF
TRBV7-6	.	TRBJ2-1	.	TGTGCCAGCAGCTTGACTCCCCCCAATGAGCAGTTCTTC	CASSLTPPNEQFF
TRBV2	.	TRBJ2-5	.	TGTGCCAGCAGTTTGACAGAAGAGACCCAGTACTTC	CASSLTEETQYF
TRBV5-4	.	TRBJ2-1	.	TGTGCCAGCAGCTTGGGAGGGGCGAGCTCCTACAATGAGCAGTTCTTC	CASSLGGASSYNEQFF
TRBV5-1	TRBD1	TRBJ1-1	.	TGCGCCAGCAGCTTTAAGGGGGCGATGAACACTGAAGCTTTCTTT	CASSFKGAMNTEAFF
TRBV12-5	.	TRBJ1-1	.	TGTGCTAGTGGTTTCCTCGGGACCTTCCTGTCCCCCCCGATCATGAACACTGAAGCTTTCTTT	CASGFLGTFLSPPIMNTEAFF
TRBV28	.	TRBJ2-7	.	TGTGCCAGCAGTATCTACCCGAGTGGGTTAAACTACGAGCAGTACTTC	CASSIYPSGLNYEQYF
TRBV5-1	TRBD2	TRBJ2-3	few	TGCGCCAGCAGCCAGGGACTAGCGGGATCAAGTACGCAGTATTTT	CASSQGLAGSSTQYF
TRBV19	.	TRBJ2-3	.	TGTGCCAGTAGTATGGGGATCACAGATACGCAGTATTTT	CASSMGITDTQYF
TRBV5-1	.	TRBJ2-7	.	TGCGCCAGCAGCTTGGCCGGGGGCCTTAGCTCCTACGAGCAGTACTTC	CASSLAGGLSSYEQYF
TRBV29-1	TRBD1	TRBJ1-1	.	TGCAGCGATGGGACAGGGAACACTGAAGCTTTCTTT	CSDGTGNTEAFF
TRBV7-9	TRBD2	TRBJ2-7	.	TGTGCCAGCAGCTCACACCAGCGGGATGTCTGGGAGCAGTACTTC	CASSSHQRDVWEQYF
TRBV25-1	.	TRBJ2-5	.	TGTGCCAGCAGTGATCATTCCTTAGCGGCAGATCAGACGGAGACCCAGTACTTC	CASSDHSLAADQTETQYF
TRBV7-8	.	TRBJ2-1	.	TGTGCCAGCAGCTTAGAGCTTAGCGGCCAAGCTCTCGGCAATGAGCAGTTCTTC	CASSLELSGQALGNEQFF
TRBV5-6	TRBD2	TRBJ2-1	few	TGTGCCAGCAGCCCCGGGACTAGCGCCTACAATGAGCAGTTCTTC	CASSPGTSAYNEQFF
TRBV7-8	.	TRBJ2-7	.	TGTGCCAGCAGCGGCCTGGGAGGTGGGCTTTACGAGCAGTACTTC	CASSGLGGGLYEQYF
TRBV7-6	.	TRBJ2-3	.	TGTGCCAGCAGCCAAATGCACGAATTTGAAGGCACAGATACGCAGTATTTT	CASSQMHEFEGTDTQYF
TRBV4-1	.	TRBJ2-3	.	TGCGCCAGCAGCCAAAATACAGGGGAGCGGGGGGATACGCAGTATTTT	CASSQNTGERGDTQYF
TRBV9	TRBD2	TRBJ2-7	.	TGTGCCAGCAGCGTAGAGACTAGCTCGAACTACGAGCAGTACTTC	CASSVETSSNYEQYF
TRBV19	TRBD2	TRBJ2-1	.	TGTGCCAGTACTCGTAGCGGGACCCTGTACAATGAGCAGTTCTTC	CASTRSGTLYNEQFF
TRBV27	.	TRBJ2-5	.	TGTGCCAGCAATACTGGGGGGGCCCCCCGAGAGACCCAGTACTTC	CASNTGGAPRETQYF
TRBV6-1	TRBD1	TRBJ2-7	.	TGTGCCAGCGAAACCGGGACAGGGGATTTCTACGAGCAGTACTTC	CASETGTGDFYEQYF
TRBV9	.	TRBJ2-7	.	TGTGCCAGCAGTTCCCCGGTACAGGGAATTTACGAGCAGTACTTC	CASSSPVQGIYEQYF
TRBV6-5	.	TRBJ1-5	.	TGTGCCAGCAGTTACTCGAGCCAGGGAATTTTGCATTTT	CASSYSSQGILHF
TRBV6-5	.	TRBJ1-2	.	TGTGCCAGCAGCACACAGGGAACGAGTGGCTACACCTTC	CASSTQGTSGYTF
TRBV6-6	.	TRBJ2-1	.	TGTGCCAGCAGTTACTCGCGGGAAGCCTACAATGAGCAGTTCTTC	CASSYSREAYNEQFF
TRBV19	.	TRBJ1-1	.	TGTGCCAGTAGTCCCGGGACAAAAAGTGGGAACACTGAAGCTTTCTTT	CASSPGTKSGNTEAFF
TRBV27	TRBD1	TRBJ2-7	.	TGTGCCAGCAGTTTATCCCGGACAGGGCCCTACGAGCAGTACTTC	CASSLSRTGPYEQYF
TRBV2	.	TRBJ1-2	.	TGTGCCAGCATTTGGGGGAACTATGGCTACACCTTC	CASIWGNYGYTF
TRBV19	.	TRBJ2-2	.	TGTGCCAGTAGCTCGTCGGTCGCGAACACCGGGGAGCTGTTTTTT	CASSSSVANTGELFF
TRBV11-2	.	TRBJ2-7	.	TGTGCCAGCAGCTTATCGCCAGGGGATACATACGAGCAGTACTTC	CASSLSPGDTYEQYF
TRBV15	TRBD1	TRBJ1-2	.	TGTGCCACCAGCAGGACCGACAGGGCAGCCGATAACTATGGCTACACCTTC	CATSRTDRAADNYGYTF
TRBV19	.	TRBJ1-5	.	TGTGCCAGTAGCGGAGGGTGGAATCAGCCCCAGCATTTT	CASSGGWNQPQHF
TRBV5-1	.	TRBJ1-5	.	TGCGCCAGCAGCTTTAGGGCTGACCGGGACAGCAATCAGCCCCAGCATTTT	CASSFRADRDSNQPQHF
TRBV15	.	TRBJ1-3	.	TGTGCCACCAGCAGAGAATTTGGGTCACGAAACACCATATATTTT	CATSREFGSRNTIYF
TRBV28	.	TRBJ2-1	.	TGTGCCAGCAGTCCCATAGCGGCGACAAGCTCCTACAATGAGCAGTTCTTC	CASSPIAATSSYNEQFF
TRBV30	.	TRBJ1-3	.	TGTGCCTGGAGTTCGTCCTACTCTGGAAACACCATATATTTT	CAWSSSYSGNTIYF
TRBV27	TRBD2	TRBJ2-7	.	TGTGCCAGCAGTTTAACTAGCGGGAGGGCTTACGAGCAGTACTTC	CASSLTSGRAYEQYF
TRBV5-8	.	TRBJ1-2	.	TGTGCCAGCAGCTGGACAGTAGGCTACACCTTC	CASSWTVGYTF
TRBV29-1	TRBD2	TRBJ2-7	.	TGCAGCGTCACAGGACTAGCGGGCTCCTACGAGCAGTACTTC	CSVTGLAGSYEQYF
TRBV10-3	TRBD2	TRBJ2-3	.	TGTGCCATCAGTGATCTAGCGGGGAGGGACACAGATACGCAGTATTTT	CAISDLAGRDTDTQYF
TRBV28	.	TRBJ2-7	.	TGTGCCAGCAGTGTCAATATCCCAGGGGGGTCAACCTACGAGCAGTACTTC	CASSVNIPGGSTYEQYF
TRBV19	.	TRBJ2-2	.	TGTGCCAGTAGGAGTATAAGCCCCACCGGGGAGCTGTTTTTT	CASRSISPTGELFF
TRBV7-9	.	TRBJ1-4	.	TGTGCCAGCAGCCCGAAACCTAGCGAAAAACTGTTTTTT	CASSPKPSEKLFF
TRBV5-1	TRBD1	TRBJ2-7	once	TGCGCCAGCAGCCTAGGACAGGGCCTTTCGGGATACGAGCAGTACTTC	CASSLGQGLSGYEQYF
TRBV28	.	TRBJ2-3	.	TGTGCCAGCAGTTTGGTAGGGCCGGCCGGGACCTTGCTTCTTACTAGCACAGATACGCAGTATTTT	CASSLVGPAGTLLLTSTDTQYF
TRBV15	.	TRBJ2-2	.	TGTGCCACCAGAGGCCCCACCGGGGAGCTGTTTTTT	CATRGPTGELFF
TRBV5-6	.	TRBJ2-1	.	TGTGCCAGCAGCTTGGGCGCAGGGTGGTTCAATGAGCAGTTCTTC	CASSLGAGWFNEQFF
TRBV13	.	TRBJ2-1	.	TGTGCCAGCAGCTTGGAGGGTAAGGCCTACAATGAGCAGTTCTTC	CASSLEGKAYNEQFF
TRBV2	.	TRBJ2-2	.	TGTGCCAGAGATACAGTGAACACCGGGGAGCTGTTTTTT	CARDTVNTGELFF
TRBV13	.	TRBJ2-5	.	TGTGCCAGCAGCATCCCGGGGCCTCAAGAGACCCAGTACTTC	CASSIPGPQETQYF
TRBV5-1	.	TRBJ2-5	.	TGCGCCAGCAGCTTGGCCTCGTTGGAGACCCAGTACTTC	CASSLASLETQYF
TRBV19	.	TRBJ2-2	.	TGTGCCACTACGCGCCGGGCGCACTCTAACACCGGGGAGCTGTTTTTT	CATTRRAHSNTGELFF